The 28 T cell receptor beta chains reported below all come from one sample, sequenced in a study of T cells in Graves' hyperthyroidism and ophthalmopathy. There were TCR beta CDR3 regions amplified from RNA transcripts. HTBI primers were the set used in a first-round RT-PCR of the TCR CDR3. MiXCR, applied by TCRdb to the multiplex PCR reads, yields one record per CDR3 protein. The table has fewer than 800,000 distinct CDR3 sequences, about a sixth seen once. The sample taken for sequencing was blood. These receptors were taken from a man younger than 35 with Graves' hyperthyroidism.

This clonotype was observed a handful of times. The chain has TRBV12-3 or TRBV12-4 and TRBJ1-2; D not certain. V was cut by 6 bases and J by 9 bases, with 20 bases left in between. This CDR3 is 14 amino acids long. The DNA of the CDR3 is TGTGCCAGCAGCCCTCCCGGGCTCCCGATGAGCTACACCTTC. The encoded protein is CASSPPGLPMSYTF.

The V and J genes are TRBV6-5 and TRBJ2-2; D remains unclear. The CDR3 contains 15 residues. Trimming took off 3 bases at V and 1 base at J, with 9 bases between the two ends. CDR1 MNHEY and CDR2 SVGAGI come from the germline V gene. Here the CDR3 reads CASSYRSVNTGELFF. The CDR3 coding sequence is TGTGCCAGCAGTTATCGCTCGGTGAACACCGGGGAGCTGTTTTTT.

On this clonotype: A much larger clone differs by one base, so this may be a read error. The chain's CDR3 is CASSLQINEQFF. Written as DNA, the CDR3 is TGTGCCAGCAGCTTACAAATTAATGAGCAGTTCTTC. The chain recombines TRBV28 with TRBJ2-1; D is undetermined. V was clipped by 6 bases and J by 7 bases, with 10 bases between them. This CDR3 is built from 12 residues. Germline V CDR1 and CDR2: MDHEN, SYDVKM.

This clonotype was picked up many times. The genes are TRBV18 and TRBJ1-1; no definite D call. This CDR3 is built from 16 residues. CDR1 and CDR2 (germline): KGHSH, LQKENI. V lost 4 bases and J 0 bases, leaving 15 bases between the germline ends. The CDR3 loop reads CASSHKENSMNTEAFF. CDR3 sequence (DNA): TGTGCCAGCTCACATAAGGAAAATAGTATGAACACTGAAGCTTTCTTT.

The CDR3 sequence is CASRPGIMRETQYF. CDR3 DNA: TGTGCCAGCAGACCGGGGATAATGCGGGAGACCCAGTACTTC. The chain employs TRBV28 and TRBJ2-5, with D possibly matching TRBD2 (5 bases). V was clipped by 6 bases and J by 5 bases, with 16 bases between them. The CDR3 is 14 residues long. Germline V lookup: CDR1 MDHEN, CDR2 SYDVKM.

This clonotype was recorded many times. The rearrangement uses TRBV12-3 or TRBV12-4 and TRBJ2-3; no clear D. The CDR3 consists of 15 residues. V lost 3 bases to trimming and J lost 4 bases, with 14 bases between them. CDR3 DNA: TGTGCCAGCAGTTTTCGCCTAAACCCCCCAGATACGCAGTATTTT. It yields the protein CASSFRLNPPDTQYF.

In its sample, this clonotype was seen many times. J is TRBJ2-3 and V is TRBV11-2; D call uncertain. The CDR3 totals 15 residues. The V gene's germline CDR1 is SGHAT and CDR2 FQNNGV. V was cut by 4 bases and J by 0 bases, with 11 bases left in between. In nucleotides, the CDR3 is TGTGCCAGCAGCTACAGCCTGACTAGCACAGATACGCAGTATTTT. It encodes CASSYSLTSTDTQYF.

Ten or more counts support this clonotype. The rearrangement links TRBV4-3 to TRBJ2-1; 11 bases agree with TRBD2. Per the germline V gene, CDR1 is LGHNA and CDR2 is YSLEER. CDR3 length equals 15 residues. With V trimmed by 4 bases and J by 6 bases, 5 bases remained unmatched. CDR3 in DNA: TGCGCCAGCAGCCCGTCTAGCGGGAGGAGCAATGAGCAGTTCTTC. Translating gives CASSPSSGRSNEQFF.

The rearrangement joins TRBV12-5 to TRBJ1-1, with 11 bases that match TRBD1. V shed 6 bases, J shed 3 bases, and the junction held 9 bases outside the gene matches. Germline loops: CDR1 LGHNT, CDR2 FRNRAP. CDR3 size: 16 residues. CDR3 coding DNA: TGTGCTAGTGGATCTTGGACAGGGGGCCATGACACTGAAGCTTTCTTT. This translates into CASGSWTGGHDTEAFF.

This sequence joins TRBV2 and TRBJ2-3, with TRBD1 as a possible D gene (6 bases). CDR3 length: 15 residues. CDR1 and CDR2 from the germline V gene are SNHLY and FYNNEI. The V end lost 6 bases, the J end lost 0 bases, and 13 bases lay between the germline ends. CDR3 nucleotide sequence: TGTGCCAGCAGCGATGGACAGACTAGCACAGATACGCAGTATTTT. Translation gives CASSDGQTSTDTQYF.

There are many counts of this clonotype. J is TRBJ2-1 and V is TRBV12-3 or TRBV12-4; D gene uncertain. This CDR3 region has 13 residues. Trimming took off 1 base at V and 15 bases at J, with 16 bases between the two ends. The CDR3 loop reads CASSLVLAVRLFF. The CDR3 DNA follows: TGTGCCAGCAGTTTAGTGTTGGCAGTTCGACTGTTCTTC.

The rearrangement joins TRBV11-2 to TRBJ1-3, with 8 nucleotides matching TRBD1. Trimming removed 4 bases from V and 0 bases from J; junction bases left unmatched: 5. The CDR3 is 16 amino acids. Germline-derived CDR1 and CDR2 are SGHAT and FQNNGV. The CDR3 protein is CASSSTGGYSGNTIYF. CDR3 DNA: TGTGCCAGCAGCTCCACAGGGGGTTACTCTGGAAACACCATATATTTT. Full variable domain (outside the CDR3, taken from reference TRBV11-2 and TRBJ1-3): EAGVAQSPRYKIIEKRQSVAFWCNPISGHATLYWYQQILGQGPKLLIQFQNNGVVDDSQLPKDRFSAERLKGVDSTLKIQPAKLEDSAVYLCASSSTGGYSGNTIYFGEGSWLTVV.

The chain carries TRBV4-3 and TRBJ2-1, with a possible D match to TRBD1 (6 bases). Germline V gene lookup returns CDR1 LGHNA and CDR2 YSLEER. This CDR3 has 14 amino acids. The V and J ends lost 10 bases and 7 bases respectively, with 20 bases between them. The CDR3, as DNA: TGCGCCACCTCCTTGTGGTACAGGGATAATGAGCAGTTCTTC. As protein: CATSLWYRDNEQFF.

This clonotype was counted a few times. The rearrangement joins TRBV19 to TRBJ2-1, with 7 bases that match TRBD2. Germline values: CDR1 LNHDA, CDR2 SQIVND (reference sequence). Trimming took 5 bases from V and 6 from J; bases not matched to a gene: 7. The CDR3 contains 14 residues. CDR3 sequence (DNA): TGTGCCAGTAGTCCCGGGACTACCGTCAATGAGCAGTTCTTC. It translates to CASSPGTTVNEQFF.

This chain uses TRBV6-1 with TRBJ2-7, with 7 bases aligning to TRBD2. V lost 10 bases and J lost 2; bases outside the gene matches: 17. The CDR3 runs to 16 residues. Germline-derived CDR1 and CDR2 are MNHNS and SASEGT. In nucleotides, the CDR3 is TGTGCCACCCAGCCCAGAGAAAGACTAGCTACCTACGAGCAGTACTTC. It translates to CATQPRERLATYEQYF.

This chain joins TRBV18 and TRBJ1-3; D gene uncertain. V was shortened by 3 bases and J by 0 bases, with 9 bases between the two germline ends. The CDR3 is 15 residues long. Germline values: CDR1 KGHSH, CDR2 LQKENI. CDR3 region: CASSPRQDSGNTIYF. CDR3 DNA: TGTGCCAGCTCACCGCGACAAGACTCTGGAAACACCATATATTTT.

This CDR3 reads CAWSNLRSGGKEQFF. CDR3 DNA sequence: TGTGCCTGGAGTAATCTTAGGAGTGGGGGTAAGGAGCAGTTCTTC. The chain uses TRBV30 and TRBJ2-1; D tentatively reads TRBD1 or TRBD2 (5 bases each). CDR1 is GTSNPN, CDR2 SVGIG, per germline (reference sequence). Trimming removed 2 bases from V and 10 bases from J, with 21 bases in between. The CDR3 spans 15 residues.

This clonotype was seen a few times. This sequence joins TRBV2 and TRBJ2-6, with 10 nucleotides matching TRBD1. Germline-derived CDR1 and CDR2 are SNHLY and FYNNEI. The J segment lost 2 bases and the V segment lost 6 bases, leaving 4 bases of the junction unmatched. The CDR3 is made up of 16 amino acids. The CDR3 sequence is CASRPGTGAGANVLTF. The CDR3 nucleotides read TGTGCCAGCAGACCCGGGACAGGGGCTGGGGCCAACGTCCTGACTTTC.

This chain uses TRBV5-6 with TRBJ2-1; D gene uncertain. CDR3 size: 15 residues. Germline V gene lookup returns CDR1 SGHDT and CDR2 YYEEEE. V shed 1 base and J shed 6 bases, with 14 bases lying between them. CDR3 sequence (DNA): TGTGCCAGCAGCTTGTTCCCGGACCCCTTCAATGAGCAGTTCTTC. Its translation: CASSLFPDPFNEQFF.

This sequence joins TRBV9 and TRBJ2-1, with 14 bases aligning to TRBD2. The CDR3 is 19 amino acids. CDR1 and CDR2 (germline): SGDLS, YYNGEE. V shed 0 bases, J shed 7 bases, and the junction held 12 bases outside the gene matches. The DNA for the CDR3 is TGTGCCAGCAGCGTAGATAGACTAGCGGGAGGGCCTTTCACGAATGAGCAGTTCTTC. Its protein is CASSVDRLAGGPFTNEQFF.

This clonotype occurred many times. The rearrangement links TRBV6-1 to TRBJ2-7; D uncertain. This CDR3 has 13 residues. The V gene lost 1 base and the J gene lost 1 base, with 5 bases spanning the gap. Germline CDR1 is MNHNS and CDR2 is SASEGT. CDR3 nucleotide sequence: TGTGCCAGCAGTGAAGTAAGGTCCTACGAGCAGTACTTC. Amino acid sequence: CASSEVRSYEQYF.

Only a few counts were recorded for this clonotype. Here the CDR3 reads CATSRPGNSPLHF. CDR3 coding DNA: TGTGCCACCAGCAGACCGGGGAATTCACCCCTCCACTTT. V and J are TRBV15 and TRBJ1-6; D call uncertain. Looked up from germline, CDR1 is LNHNV and CDR2 is YYDKDF (reference sequence). This CDR3 has 13 residues. Trimming took 2 bases from V and 7 from J, leaving 6 bases between them. The entire variable domain, with the rest obtained from reference TRBV15 and TRBJ1-6, is as follows: DAMVIQNPRYQVTQFGKPVTLSCSQTLNHNVMYWYQQKSSQAPKLLFHYYDKDFNNEADTPDNFQSRRPNTSFCFLDIRSPGLGDTAMYLCATSRPGNSPLHFGNGTRLTVT.

This clonotype occurred many times. The V call is TRBV28, the J call TRBJ1-5; D is uncertain. The V end lost 2 bases, the J end lost 4 bases, and 18 bases lay between the germline ends. This CDR3 contains 17 residues. CDR1 and CDR2 (germline): MDHEN, SYDVKM. The CDR3 loop reads CASSLEGMGRINQPQHF. Written as DNA, the CDR3 is TGTGCCAGCAGTTTAGAGGGTATGGGCAGGATAAATCAGCCCCAGCATTTT. The complete variable domain, with remaining parts taken from reference TRBV28 and TRBJ1-5, reads DVKVTQSSRYLVKRTGEKVFLECVQDMDHENMFWYRQDPGLGLRLIYFSYDVKMKEKGDIPEGYSVSREKKERFSLILESASTNQTSMYLCASSLEGMGRINQPQHFGDGTRLSIL.

Many counts were recorded for this clonotype. The CDR3 loop reads CATSPTGTGDTGELFF. CDR3 in DNA: TGTGCCACCTCCCCCACAGGGACGGGAGACACCGGGGAGCTGTTTTTT. V gene TRBV24-1 combines with J gene TRBJ2-2, with D perhaps matching TRBD1 or TRBD2 (6 bases each). Germline-derived CDR1 and CDR2 are KGHDR and SFDVKD. Trimming removed 9 bases at V and 3 bases at J, with 19 bases between. CDR3 length equals 16 residues.

Only a few counts were recorded for this clonotype. V and J are TRBV7-9 and TRBJ1-3; D ambiguous. The CDR3 consists of 16 residues. The V end lost 2 bases, the J end lost 0 bases, and 11 bases lay between the germline ends. From germline, CDR1 is SEHNR and CDR2 FQNEAQ (reference sequence). CDR3 nucleotides: TGTGCCAGCAGCTTATTGGAAGCCACCTCTGGAAACACCATATATTTT. This translates into CASSLLEATSGNTIYF.

At least ten counts were recorded for this clonotype. The chain uses TRBV28 and TRBJ2-1; TRBD2 matches 15 bases. In germline, CDR1 is MDHEN, CDR2 SYDVKM. V shed 6 bases, J shed 7 bases, and the junction held 7 bases outside the gene matches. The CDR3 has 16 residues. The CDR3 DNA is TGTGCCAGCAGCCGAGGACTAGCGGGAGGGGGGAATGAGCAGTTCTTC. Amino acids: CASSRGLAGGGNEQFF. Supplemented by reference TRBV28 and TRBJ2-1, the full variable domain reads DVKVTQSSRYLVKRTGEKVFLECVQDMDHENMFWYRQDPGLGLRLIYFSYDVKMKEKGDIPEGYSVSREKKERFSLILESASTNQTSMYLCASSRGLAGGGNEQFFGPGTRLTVL.

In regard to this clonotype: This may be a read error, as it is one base from a much larger clone. The chain uses TRBV7-2 and TRBJ2-1; TRBD1 is a possible D gene (6 bases). CDR3 length: 14 residues. Germline lookup yields CDR1 SGHTA and CDR2 FQGNSA. The CDR3 nucleotides are TGTGCCAGCAGCTTAGGGGCAGGGGTCGAGGAGCAGTGCTTC. Its protein is CASSLGAGVEEQCF.

This clonotype showed up just a few times. The chain carries TRBV12-3 or TRBV12-4 and TRBJ1-2; D is unclear. This CDR3 is built from 16 residues. Trimming left V 6 bases short and J 0 bases short, with 17 bases between. CDR3 nucleotide sequence: TGTGCCAGCAGCCTTGCGACCGTACCTTCTAACTATGGCTACACCTTC. This codes for CASSLATVPSNYGYTF.